These 19 T cell receptor beta chains were sequenced from one sample in a study of beta chain features in type 1 diabetes. Every isolated RNA sample was fully reverse transcribed, so sequencing captured expressed TCRB transcripts. Using immunoSEQ multiplex PCR, the repertoire was profiled, and TCRdb retains in-frame clones only, with some absent. The sample has 900,000 or so clones; roughly a sixth are singletons. The sample consisted of naive CD4+ T cells from blood. Source of these receptors: a woman aged 18-30 years in good health.

The gene calls are TRBV19 and TRBJ1-3; D ambiguous. The CDR3 contains 14 residues. Trimming pared 7 bases from V and 0 bases from J, leaving 10 bases between. CDR1 and CDR2 from the germline V gene are LNHDA and SQIVND (reference sequence). The CDR3 nucleotides read TGTGCCAGTACCCCCGGGAGCTCTGGAAACACCATATATTTT. Its protein is CASTPGSSGNTIYF.

This clone has a handful of counts. The chain couples TRBV9 to TRBJ2-7; a possible D gene is TRBD1 (6 bases). Germline lookup yields CDR1 SGDLS and CDR2 YYNGEE. This CDR3 comprises 15 residues. V lost 0 bases and J lost 3, with 13 bases in between. CDR3 DNA sequence: TGTGCCAGCAGCGTAGAACAGGGAGCCTTCTACGAGCAGTACTTC. Translated, it gives CASSVEQGAFYEQYF.

The rearrangement links TRBV20-1 to TRBJ2-7; 8 bases match TRBD2. V shed 5 bases and J 6 bases; nucleotides not matched to a gene: 3. Germline V gene sequence: CDR1 DFQATT, CDR2 SNEGSKA (reference sequence). This CDR3 region has 11 residues. CDR3 sequence: CSAASGSEQYF. For the CDR3, the DNA is TGCAGTGCTGCCAGCGGGAGCGAGCAGTACTTC.

This clone occurred a few times. Within the sample, other DNA sequences also encode this same CDR3. This sequence joins TRBV28 and TRBJ2-5; D call uncertain. The V end was cut by 4 bases, the J end by 3 bases, with 3 bases between. This CDR3 comprises 11 residues. Germline assignment: CDR1 MDHEN and CDR2 SYDVKM. Here the CDR3 DNA reads TGTGCCAGCAGTTCCGAAGAGACCCAGTACTTC. Its translation is CASSSEETQYF.

This clone was recorded a few times. V usage is TRBV2 and J usage is TRBJ2-3; D is unclear. Between the trimmed V and J ends, which lost 6 bases and 6 bases, there was a span of 19 bases. Looked up from germline, CDR1 is SNHLY and CDR2 is FYNNEI. The CDR3 has 15 amino acids. As DNA, the CDR3 is TGTGCCAGCAGGAGTGCCGGGTCTAGATGGGATACGCAGTATTTT. This codes for CASRSAGSRWDTQYF.

A single count supports this clone. The chain employs TRBV2 and TRBJ2-1, with a weak D call TRBD2 (6 bases). V was shortened by 7 bases and J by 6 bases, with 19 bases between the two germline ends. The CDR3 is 15 amino acids. CDR1 and CDR2 from the germline V gene are SNHLY and FYNNEI. The DNA for the CDR3 is TGTGCCAGCAAACCCCCCGGAGCGGGTCGCAATGAGCAGTTCTTC. Its translation: CASKPPGAGRNEQFF.

J is TRBJ1-2 and V is TRBV19; no reliable D call. With 6 bases removed from V and 1 base from J, the gap between germline ends came to 12 bases. The CDR3 is made up of 14 amino acids. CDR1 and CDR2 (germline): LNHDA, SQIVND (reference sequence). The CDR3 protein is CASRISGINYGYTF. CDR3 coding DNA: TGTGCCAGTAGGATCTCGGGGATTAACTATGGCTACACCTTC.

With respect to this clone: The same CDR3 is also encoded by other DNA sequences in this sample. This chain uses TRBV27 with TRBJ1-1; D not certain. Germline CDR1 is MNHEY and CDR2 is SMNVEV (reference sequence). Trimming cost V 3 bases and J 1 base, with 6 bases left between them. The CDR3 has 13 residues. The CDR3 DNA reads TGTGCCAGCAGTTTGCGGAGGAACACTGAAGCTTTCTTT. It yields the protein CASSLRRNTEAFF.

V is TRBV28 and J is TRBJ1-2; D is unclear. CDR3 length: 12 residues. Germline V lookup: CDR1 MDHEN, CDR2 SYDVKM. With 8 bases removed from V and 2 bases from J, the gap between germline ends came to 9 bases. CDR3 in amino acids: CASVGLNYGYTF. The CDR3 DNA reads as TGTGCCAGCGTAGGGCTAAACTATGGCTACACCTTC.

J is TRBJ2-7 and V is TRBV28, with 7 positions matching TRBD2. The CDR3 is 12 amino acids. The V gene's germline CDR1 is MDHEN and CDR2 SYDVKM. With 7 bases clipped from V and 6 bases from J, the junction kept 6 bases outside the gene matches. Here the CDR3 DNA reads TGTGCCAGCAAGAGCGGGATCGGCGAGCAGTACTTC. It yields the protein CASKSGIGEQYF.

This rearrangement joins TRBV7-8 to TRBJ2-1; D is perhaps TRBD2 (5 bases). In germline, CDR1 is SGHVS, CDR2 FQNEAQ. The CDR3 has 14 residues. The V end was cut by 2 bases, the J end by 9 bases, with 14 bases between. The CDR3 nucleotides read TGTGCCAGCAGCTTATCCCCTCGGAGGAGTGAGCAGTTCTTC. Protein: CASSLSPRRSEQFF.

The chain carries TRBV5-6 and TRBJ2-1, with 8 bases lining up with TRBD1. V lost 2 bases, J lost 7 bases, and 2 bases stayed unmatched. Germline CDR1 is SGHDT and CDR2 is YYEEEE. The CDR3 contains 13 residues. The CDR3 sequence is CASSFQGANEQFF. CDR3 DNA: TGTGCCAGCAGCTTTCAGGGGGCGAATGAGCAGTTCTTC.

The V and J genes are TRBV27 and TRBJ2-7; 10 nucleotides agree with TRBD2. The CDR3 is 18 amino acids. The trim removed 0 bases at V and 3 bases at J, leaving 11 bases unmatched. CDR1 and CDR2 from the germline V gene are MNHEY and SMNVEV (reference sequence). The CDR3 is CASSLSGLGAGGVYEQYF. In DNA, the CDR3 is TGTGCCAGCAGTTTATCAGGGCTGGGAGCGGGAGGGGTCTACGAGCAGTACTTC.

The CDR3 DNA reads as TGTGCCAGCAGCGAACAGGGGGGCACTGAAGCTTTCTTT. Translation gives CASSEQGGTEAFF. The chain recombines TRBV7-3 with TRBJ1-1; 8 nucleotides line up with TRBD1. In germline, CDR1 is SGHTA, CDR2 FQGTGA. Trimming removed 5 bases from V and 4 bases from J; junction bases left unmatched: 3. The CDR3 spans 13 residues.

V is TRBV7-3 and J is TRBJ2-2; D is unresolved. Germline CDR1 is SGHTA and CDR2 is FQGTGA. This CDR3 is 13 amino acids long. The V and J ends lost 1 base and 6 bases respectively, with 6 bases between them. The CDR3 bases are TGTGCCAGCAGCTTAAGAGACGCCGGGGAGCTGTTTTTT. The encoded protein is CASSLRDAGELFF.

The chain uses TRBV4-1 and TRBJ2-7; D gene unclear. Germline V gene data show CDR1 as MGHRA and CDR2 as YSYEKL. The V and J ends lost 2 bases and 0 bases respectively, with 17 bases between them. The CDR3 contains 17 residues. The CDR3 DNA sequence: TGCGCCAGCAGCCAATATGTCGGAGAAGTCAGCTCCTACGAGCAGTACTTC. This translates into CASSQYVGEVSSYEQYF.

The V and J genes are TRBV7-2 and TRBJ2-5; 9 bases align to TRBD2. The CDR3 has 15 residues. The V gene end was trimmed by 1 base and the J gene end by 3 bases; junction bases not matched to a gene: 3. CDR1 and CDR2 from the germline V gene are SGHTA and FQGNSA. The CDR3, as DNA: TGTGCCAGCAGCTTAGTCGGGACTAGCAAAGAGACCCAGTACTTC. This sequence encodes CASSLVGTSKETQYF.

This clone came up a few times. The chain uses TRBV10-3 and TRBJ2-7; 8 bases line up with TRBD1. Germline CDR1 reads ENHRY; CDR2 reads SYGVKD. V dropped 2 bases and J dropped 3; count of bases not matched to a gene: 3. The CDR3 consists of 14 residues. CDR3 coding DNA: TGTGCCATCAGTGAGGACAGGGGCATCTACGAGCAGTACTTC. This translates into CAISEDRGIYEQYF.

The chain has TRBV5-1 and TRBJ2-7; 11 bases match TRBD2. This CDR3 is built from 13 residues. CDR1 and CDR2 from the germline V gene are SGHRS and YFSETQ. J gave up 4 bases and V 4 bases, and 1 base lay outside the gene matches. CDR3 residues: CASSRLAGYEQYF. The CDR3 DNA reads TGCGCCAGCAGCCGACTAGCGGGGTACGAGCAGTACTTC.